The rows below give T cell receptor beta chains drawn from one sample of a study of cytomegalovirus exposure and HLA in healthy donors. Clones were read by immunoSEQ multiplex PCR, and TCRdb kept only the in-frame ones, dropping some. Of about 200,000 clones listed, 82% are singletons. Sample: PBMCs. The source is a boy between 2 and 15 years old in good health and CMV-seronegative. CDR3s include the opening cysteine and the closing phenylalanine or tryptophan. The D gene is left open where the match is weak. Some rows mark clone size as missing; the rest say once, few, many or name a class of expanded clone.

D	V	size	J	CDR3	DNA
-	TRBV7-9	-	TRBJ2-6	CASSSRLYSGANVLTF	TGTGCCAGCAGCTCCAGACTGTACTCTGGGGCCAACGTCCTGACTTTC
-	TRBV7-2	-	TRBJ1-4	CASSLAREGNEKLFF	TGTGCCAGCAGCTTAGCGCGGGAGGGGAATGAAAAACTGTTTTTT
TRBD2	TRBV11-2	-	TRBJ2-5	CASSLPGLGETQYF	TGTGCCAGCAGCCTACCGGGACTAGGGGAGACCCAGTACTTC
TRBD2	TRBV7-3	-	TRBJ2-3	CASSFSGGTTDTQYF	TGTGCCAGCAGCTTTAGCGGGGGGACCACAGATACGCAGTATTTT
TRBD2	TRBV19	-	TRBJ2-3	CASRSSGGGSTDTQYF	TGTGCCAGTAGGTCTAGCGGGGGGGGGAGCACAGATACGCAGTATTTT
TRBD1	TRBV2	-	TRBJ1-1	CASSLRQGGRNTEAFF	TGTGCCAGCAGTCTCCGACAGGGGGGGAGAAACACTGAAGCTTTCTTT
-	TRBV5-1	-	TRBJ1-2	CASSLDRGIGYGYTF	TGCGCCAGCAGCTTGGATAGGGGCATTGGCTATGGCTACACCTTC
-	TRBV7-2	few	TRBJ2-3	CASSLMGISTDTQYF	TGTGCCAGCAGCTTAATGGGCATAAGCACAGATACGCAGTATTTT
-	TRBV7-6	-	TRBJ1-6	CASSLEGPPGGNSPLHF	TGTGCCAGCAGCTTAGAAGGGCCTCCCGGGGGGAATTCACCCCTCCACTTT
TRBD1	TRBV27	-	TRBJ2-7	CASSLDRVHEQYF	TGTGCCAGCAGTCTAGACAGGGTCCACGAGCAGTACTTC
TRBD2	TRBV9	-	TRBJ2-3	CASSVNLAGSDTQYF	TGTGCCAGCAGCGTAAACCTAGCGGGGTCAGATACGCAGTATTTT
TRBD1	TRBV5-1	-	TRBJ1-1	CASSTHRGNTEAFF	TGCGCCAGCAGCACACACAGGGGGAACACTGAAGCTTTCTTT
TRBD1	TRBV5-6	-	TRBJ1-2	CASSDTGQGMGGYTF	TGTGCCAGCAGCGATACGGGACAGGGGATGGGGGGCTACACCTTC
-	TRBV7-8	once	TRBJ2-2	CASSLAPKNAGELFF	TGTGCCAGCAGCTTAGCACCTAAGAACGCCGGGGAGCTGTTTTTT
TRBD2	TRBV7-8	-	TRBJ2-3	CASSSRLAGTTDTQYF	TGTGCCAGCAGCTCCCGACTAGCGGGGACCACAGATACGCAGTATTTT
-	TRBV6-1	-	TRBJ2-7	CASKDWYEQYF	TGTGCCAGCAAGGACTGGTACGAGCAGTACTTC
-	TRBV4-3	few	TRBJ2-7	CASSQDTGTYEQYF	TGCGCCAGCAGCCAAGATACGGGGACCTACGAGCAGTACTTC
-	TRBV7-6	-	TRBJ2-7	CASSLGGLAYEQYF	TGTGCCAGCAGCCTCGGCGGACTTGCCTACGAGCAGTACTTC
-	TRBV7-2	-	TRBJ1-2	CASSLQGPYGYTF	TGTGCCAGCAGCTTACAGGGTCCATATGGCTACACCTTC
TRBD2	TRBV9	-	TRBJ2-7	CASSVGGGTYEQYF	TGTGCCAGCAGCGTAGGGGGAGGGACCTACGAGCAGTACTTC
-	TRBV29-1	-	TRBJ1-1	CSVGPLSALNTEAFF	TGCAGCGTCGGCCCCCTTAGTGCACTAAACACTGAAGCTTTCTTT
TRBD2	TRBV7-3	-	TRBJ2-1	CASSSQAGGRNNEQFF	TGTGCCAGCAGCTCTCAAGCGGGGGGGCGGAACAATGAGCAGTTCTTC
-	TRBV5-1	-	TRBJ2-3	CASSFLAEGDTQYF	TGCGCCAGCAGCTTCCTAGCAGAGGGCGATACGCAGTATTTT
-	TRBV19	-	TRBJ2-1	CASSTWYGQFF	TGTGCCAGTAGTACATGGTACGGGCAGTTCTTC
-	TRBV30	-	TRBJ2-3	CAWSVRGGTDTQYF	TGTGCCTGGAGTGTAAGAGGTGGGACAGATACGCAGTATTTT
-	TRBV5-6	-	TRBJ1-2	CASSLGRGLGGYTF	TGTGCCAGCAGCTTGGGCAGGGGTCTTGGTGGCTACACCTTC
TRBD2	TRBV5-1	-	TRBJ2-1	CASSLVLAGGGNEQFF	TGCGCCAGCAGCTTGGTGTTAGCGGGGGGCGGGAATGAGCAGTTCTTC
-	TRBV19	few	TRBJ2-5	CASSIDYGGQETQYF	TGTGCCAGTAGTATAGATTACGGGGGGCAGGAGACCCAGTACTTC
-	TRBV2	-	TRBJ2-7	CASSEAGTLGGEQYF	TGTGCCAGCAGTGAAGCGGGGACCCTAGGGGGCGAGCAGTACTTC
-	TRBV2	-	TRBJ1-2	CASISGVRLYGYTF	TGTGCCAGCATTTCAGGCGTCAGGCTCTATGGCTACACCTTC
-	TRBV29-1	-	TRBJ2-2	CSVGGGYTGELFF	TGCAGCGTTGGAGGTGGCTACACCGGGGAGCTGTTTTTT
TRBD1	TRBV19	-	TRBJ2-1	CASSQGQGTYNEQFF	TGTGCCAGTAGCCAGGGACAGGGGACTTACAATGAGCAGTTCTTC
-	TRBV9	-	TRBJ1-3	CASSPLTIGNTIYF	TGTGCCAGCAGCCCCCTAACCATCGGAAACACCATATATTTT
-	TRBV5-1	-	TRBJ1-1	CASSLGGLMNTEAFF	TGCGCCAGCAGCTTGGGGGGGCTGATGAACACTGAAGCTTTCTTT
-	TRBV29-1	once	TRBJ1-1	CSVEAPLRAEAFF	TGCAGCGTTGAAGCTCCCCTTCGGGCTGAAGCTTTCTTT
-	TRBV7-8	-	TRBJ1-2	CASSLASGQNYGYTF	TGTGCCAGCAGCTTAGCGTCAGGACAGAACTATGGCTACACCTTC
-	TRBV5-6	-	TRBJ1-2	CASSTSTGANYGYTF	TGTGCCAGCAGCACATCGACAGGAGCTAACTATGGCTACACCTTC
-	TRBV6-6	-	TRBJ2-7	CASRPPGQLYEQYF	TGTGCCAGCAGACCTCCTGGACAGCTGTACGAGCAGTACTTC
-	TRBV18	-	TRBJ2-7	CASSPFQEDEQYF	TGTGCCAGCTCACCGTTCCAGGAGGACGAGCAGTACTTC
TRBD1	TRBV18	-	TRBJ2-1	CASSSYSGTGAANEQFF	TGTGCCAGCTCATCCTACTCCGGGACAGGGGCTGCCAATGAGCAGTTCTTC
-	TRBV27	-	TRBJ2-3	CASSLLGEGTDTQYF	TGTGCCAGCAGTTTACTCGGCGAGGGCACAGATACGCAGTATTTT
-	TRBV6-1	-	TRBJ2-2	CASRVRRANTGELFF	TGTGCCAGCAGAGTACGCAGGGCTAACACCGGGGAGCTGTTTTTT
-	TRBV7-9	-	TRBJ1-5	CASSPQGAGNQPQHF	TGTGCCAGCAGCCCTCAGGGCGCTGGCAATCAGCCCCAGCATTTT
TRBD2	TRBV14	few	TRBJ2-7	CASSQDGSSGGDEQYF	TGTGCCAGCAGCCAAGATGGATCAAGCGGGGGGGACGAGCAGTACTTC
TRBD1	TRBV5-1	-	TRBJ1-3	CASSEGTARSGNTIYF	TGCGCCAGCAGCGAGGGGACAGCCCGCTCTGGAAACACCATATATTTT
-	TRBV6-5	-	TRBJ1-6	CASKTGHNSPLHF	TGTGCCAGCAAAACAGGGCATAATTCACCCCTCCACTTT
TRBD1	TRBV7-9	-	TRBJ2-3	CASSKGQLKDTQYF	TGTGCCAGCAGCAAGGGACAGTTGAAAGATACGCAGTATTTT
-	TRBV5-1	-	TRBJ1-1	CASSLWETNTEAFF	TGCGCCAGCAGCTTGTGGGAGACGAACACTGAAGCTTTCTTT
TRBD2	TRBV7-7	-	TRBJ2-5	CASGGGGSRETQYF	TGTGCTAGCGGGGGCGGGGGATCACGTGAGACCCAGTACTTC
-	TRBV19	-	TRBJ1-2	CANARGGYTF	TGTGCCAACGCTCGCGGGGGCTACACCTTC
-	TRBV10-3	-	TRBJ1-1	CAISSYRPGNTEAFF	TGTGCCATCAGTTCCTACAGACCAGGGAACACTGAAGCTTTCTTT
-	TRBV4-2	-	TRBJ2-7	CASSQVSNEQYF	TGTGCCAGCAGCCAAGTTAGTAACGAGCAGTACTTC
TRBD2	TRBV4-3	-	TRBJ2-2	CASSHMSGGHTGELFF	TGCGCCAGCAGCCATATGAGCGGGGGGCACACCGGGGAGCTGTTTTTT
-	TRBV6-6	-	TRBJ2-2	CASSYSRAVLTGELFF	TGTGCCAGCAGTTACTCGAGGGCTGTACTCACCGGGGAGCTGTTTTTT
-	TRBV5-1	-	TRBJ2-3	CASSFGGPGSGTQYF	TGCGCCAGCAGCTTTGGTGGCCCGGGAAGTGGTACGCAGTATTTT
TRBD2	TRBV4-3	once	TRBJ2-3	CASSLGLAGGGDTQYF	TGCGCCAGCAGCCTTGGACTAGCGGGGGGAGGGGATACGCAGTATTTT
-	TRBV7-2	-	TRBJ1-3	CASSPFSGNTIYF	TGTGCCAGCAGTCCCTTTTCTGGAAACACCATATATTTT
-	TRBV30	once	TRBJ2-1	CAWSVRFGRELYNEQFF	TGTGCCTGGAGTGTACGCTTCGGGCGGGAATTATACAATGAGCAGTTCTTC
-	TRBV4-3	-	TRBJ1-2	CASSQDDLGGGVYGYTF	TGCGCCAGCAGCCAAGATGACCTTGGGGGAGGGGTCTATGGCTACACCTTC